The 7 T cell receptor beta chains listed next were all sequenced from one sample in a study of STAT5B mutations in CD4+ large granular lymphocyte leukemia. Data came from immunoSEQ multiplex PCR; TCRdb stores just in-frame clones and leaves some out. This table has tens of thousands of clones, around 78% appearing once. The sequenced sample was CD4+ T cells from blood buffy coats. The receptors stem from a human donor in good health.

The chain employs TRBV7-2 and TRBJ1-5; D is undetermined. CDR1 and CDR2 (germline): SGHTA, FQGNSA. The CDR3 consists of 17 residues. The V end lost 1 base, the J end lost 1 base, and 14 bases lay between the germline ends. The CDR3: CASSLGRTVGSNQPQHF. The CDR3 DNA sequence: TGTGCCAGCAGCTTAGGGCGAACAGTAGGGAGCAATCAGCCCCAGCATTTT.

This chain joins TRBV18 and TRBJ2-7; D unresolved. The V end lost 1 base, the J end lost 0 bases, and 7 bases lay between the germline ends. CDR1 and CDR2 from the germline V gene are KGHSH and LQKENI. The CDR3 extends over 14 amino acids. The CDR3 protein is CASSPRGASYEQYF. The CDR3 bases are TGTGCCAGCTCACCACGAGGCGCCTCCTACGAGCAGTACTTC.

CDR3 protein: CASSFAANTGELFF. The CDR3 region has the DNA TGTGCCAGCAGCTTCGCAGCTAACACCGGGGAGCTGTTTTTT. The chain combines TRBV7-2 with TRBJ2-2; D is ambiguous. Trimming took off 3 bases at V and 2 bases at J, with 7 bases between the two ends. The V gene's germline CDR1 is SGHTA and CDR2 FQGNSA. The CDR3 totals 14 residues.

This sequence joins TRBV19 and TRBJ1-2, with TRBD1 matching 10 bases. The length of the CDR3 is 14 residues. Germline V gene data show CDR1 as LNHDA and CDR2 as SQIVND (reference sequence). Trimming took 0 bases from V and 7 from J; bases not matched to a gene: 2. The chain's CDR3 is CASSIDWTGGGYTF. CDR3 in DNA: TGTGCCAGTAGTATAGATTGGACAGGGGGTGGCTACACCTTC.

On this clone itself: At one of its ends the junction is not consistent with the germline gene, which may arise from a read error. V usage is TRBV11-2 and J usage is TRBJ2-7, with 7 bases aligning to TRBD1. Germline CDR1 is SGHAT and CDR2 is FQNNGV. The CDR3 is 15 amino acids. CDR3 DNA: TGTGCCAGCAGCCTAGAGTGGACAGGTGGGTCCGAGCAGTACTTC. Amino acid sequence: CASSLEWTGGSEQYF.

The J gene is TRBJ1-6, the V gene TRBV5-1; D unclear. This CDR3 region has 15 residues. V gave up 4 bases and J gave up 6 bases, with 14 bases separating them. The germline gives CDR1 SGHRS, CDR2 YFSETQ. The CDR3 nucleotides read TGCGCCAGCAGCCCCGCACCGTTACCTAATTCACCCCTCCACTTT. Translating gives CASSPAPLPNSPLHF.

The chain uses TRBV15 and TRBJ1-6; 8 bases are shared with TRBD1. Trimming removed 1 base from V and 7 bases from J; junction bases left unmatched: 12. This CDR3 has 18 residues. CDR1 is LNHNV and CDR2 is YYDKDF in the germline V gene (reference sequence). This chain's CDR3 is CATSRVPGGKVGNSPLHF. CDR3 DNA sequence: TGTGCCACCAGCAGAGTCCCAGGGGGCAAGGTCGGAAATTCACCCCTCCACTTT.